The 27 T cell receptor beta chains reported below all come from one sample, sequenced in a study of blood T cells in healthy people across ages. A second PCR, run for about 6 to 12 cycles, used a sample-barcoded 5' primer plus a J-beta primer mix. TCRdb recomputed calls from the 5' RACE reads with MiXCR, one row per CDR3 protein. The data show 500,000 to 550,000 distinct CDR3 sequences, 24% seen once. The same data also contributed to another study, on T cells of mothers and their children.

The specimen sequenced was blood. These receptors were taken from a boy between 5 and 17 years old in good health.

The sample holds a few counts of this clonotype. This likely comes from a read error, as the CDR3 has no conserved phenylalanine or tryptophan at its end. The chain carries TRBV19 and TRBJ2-1; D is perhaps TRBD1 (5 bases). The CDR3 is 15 amino acids. Germline CDR1 reads LNHDA; CDR2 reads SQIVND (reference sequence). Trimming cost V 4 bases and J 4 bases, with 14 bases left between them. The CDR3 sequence is CASSTRQGKYNEQFL. The DNA for the CDR3 is TGTGCCAGTAGTACCAGGCAGGGAAAATACAATGAGCAGTTCCTC.

This chain uses TRBV7-2 with TRBJ1-3; 8 nucleotides match TRBD1. V lost 2 bases, J lost 3 bases, and 12 bases stayed unmatched. Per germline, CDR1 SGHTA and CDR2 FQGNSA. This CDR3 is built from 18 residues. The CDR3 protein is CASSLRRGTGTGGNTIYF. CDR3 bases: TGTGCCAGCAGCTTAAGGAGGGGAACAGGGACAGGTGGAAACACCATATATTTT. Combining the CDR3 with reference TRBV7-2 and TRBJ1-3 gives the whole variable domain GAGVSQSPSNKVTEKGKDVELRCDPISGHTALYWYRQSLGQGLEFLIYFQGNSAPDKSGLPSDRFSAERTGGSVSTLTIQRTQQEDSAVYLCASSLRRGTGTGGNTIYFGEGSWLTVV.

In this sample, this clonotype turned up a few times. The rearrangement joins TRBV20-1 to TRBJ1-5, with D perhaps matching TRBD1 (5 bases). The CDR3 extends over 15 amino acids. CDR1 is DFQATT and CDR2 is SNEGSKA in the germline V gene (reference sequence). V lost 0 bases to trimming and J lost 4 bases, with 13 bases between them. CDR3 DNA sequence: TGCAGTGCTAGAGAAGCGGGGACCGGTAATCAGCCCCAGCATTTT. Protein product: CSAREAGTGNQPQHF.

The chain joins TRBV28 to TRBJ1-4; the D is unclear. Germline CDR1 MDHEN, CDR2 SYDVKM. The CDR3 runs to 16 residues. V lost 6 bases, J lost 0 bases, and 14 bases lay in between. The CDR3 DNA is TGTGCCAGCAGCCTTGGTCCTGATGCAACTAATGAAAAACTGTTTTTT. It specifies CASSLGPDATNEKLFF.

The chain is built from TRBV3-1 and TRBJ2-7; D ambiguous. With 0 bases removed from V and 8 bases from J, the gap between germline ends came to 26 bases. The CDR3 contains 18 residues. Germline V gives CDR1 LGHDT, CDR2 YNNKEL (reference sequence). CDR3 amino acids: CASSQDSPPPPMLPQQYF. The CDR3 DNA reads as TGTGCCAGCAGCCAAGATTCGCCCCCGCCCCCCATGCTCCCCCAGCAGTACTTC.

The table lists this clonotype with a few counts. The chain is built from TRBV14 and TRBJ2-5; D gene uncertain. The J call may not be correct, given that the DNA end is closer to TRBJ2-7. Germline CDR1 reads SGHDN; CDR2 reads FVKESK. The CDR3 length is 13 residues. This chain's CDR3 is CASSLRSFYEQYF. CDR3 in DNA: TGTGCCAGCAGCCTTAGATCCTTCTACGAGCAGTACTTC.

This chain connects TRBV27 to TRBJ1-2; 7 bases are shared with TRBD1. The CDR3 length is 17 residues. Germline loops: CDR1 MNHEY, CDR2 SMNVEV (reference sequence). The ends lost 2 bases at V and 3 bases at J; junction bases unmatched: 12. CDR3 DNA: TGTGCCAGCAGTTTAACAACCCGGCAGGGGGAGCACTATGGCTACACCTTC. It translates to CASSLTTRQGEHYGYTF.

In this sample, this clonotype turned up a few times. The V call is TRBV12-3 or TRBV12-4, the J call TRBJ2-1; TRBD2 agrees at 8 bases. The CDR3 contains 15 residues. The V and J ends lost 5 bases and 4 bases, in that order; junction bases with no gene match: 7. In nucleotides, the CDR3 is TGTGCCAGCAGTGTCAGACTAGCGTCTTACAATGAGCAGTTCTTC. Protein product: CASSVRLASYNEQFF.

As to this clonotype: A much bigger clone sits one base away, suggesting this may be a read error. This chain joins TRBV2 and TRBJ2-3; D is undetermined. The length of the CDR3 is 11 residues. Germline lookup yields CDR1 SNHLY and CDR2 FYNNEI. The CDR3 reads CASSAPEPLLF. CDR3 nucleotides: TGTGCCAGCAGCGCTCCGGAACCGTTGCTTTTT.

This clonotype has a handful of counts. The chain links TRBV5-1 to TRBJ2-1; TRBD2 agrees at 9 bases. The CDR3 has 14 residues. V trimming: 0 bases; J trimming: 9 bases; junction bases outside the gene matches: 4. Germline loops: CDR1 SGHRS, CDR2 YFSETQ. The CDR3 sequence: CASSLEREVLEQFF. CDR3 DNA sequence: TGCGCCAGCAGCTTGGAGCGGGAGGTTCTTGAGCAGTTCTTC. The full variable domain, rest sourced from reference TRBV5-1 and TRBJ2-1, is KAGVTQTPRYLIKTRGQQVTLSCSPISGHRSVSWYQQTPGQGLQFLFEYFSETQRNKGNFPGRFSGRQFSNSRSEMNVSTLELGDSALYLCASSLEREVLEQFFGPGTRLTVL.

The V call is TRBV7-2, the J call TRBJ1-4; unclear D gene. Germline V gene lookup returns CDR1 SGHTA and CDR2 FQGNSA. Trimming pared 4 bases from V and 5 bases from J, leaving 11 bases between. The length of the CDR3 is 14 residues. Written as DNA, the CDR3 is TGTGCCAGCAGCTACGGTAGAGGGAATGAAAAACTGTTTTTT. This gives the protein CASSYGRGNEKLFF.

There are a few counts of this clonotype. The chain couples TRBV3-1 to TRBJ2-2; 7 nucleotides agree with TRBD2. The V gene end was trimmed by 3 bases and the J gene end by 7 bases; junction bases not matched to a gene: 5. CDR3 length: 14 residues. Germline lookup yields CDR1 LGHDT and CDR2 YNNKEL (reference sequence). CDR3 bases: TGTGCCAGCAGCCAGGCGGGAGCCAACGGGGAGCTGTTTTTT. It is translated as CASSQAGANGELFF.

The chain is built from TRBV2 and TRBJ2-1; weak D call: TRBD1 (7 bases). CDR1 and CDR2 (germline): SNHLY, FYNNEI. The CDR3 contains 15 residues. The V end lost 5 bases, the J end lost 3 bases, and 14 bases lay between the germline ends. As DNA, the CDR3 is TGTGCCAGCAGTTTTCAGGGGGGTCTCTACAATGAGCAGTTCTTC. Translating it yields CASSFQGGLYNEQFF.

This clonotype occurred many times. The chain couples TRBV7-2 to TRBJ2-5; TRBD2 aligns across 13 bases. The J call may be in error: the DNA end matches TRBJ2-7 better. CDR1 is SGHTA and CDR2 is FQGNSA in the germline V gene. The CDR3 has 15 residues. The CDR3 DNA reads as TGTGCCAGCAGCCCCACTAGCGGGGGGGCCTACGAGCAGTACTTC. It encodes CASSPTSGGAYEQYF.

CDR3: CASSLIREFSRYEQYF. Here the CDR3 DNA reads TGTGCCAGCAGCTTAATCAGGGAATTTTCCCGTTACGAGCAGTACTTC. The J gene is TRBJ2-5, the V gene TRBV13; maybe TRBD1 (5 bases). Judging by the DNA end, TRBJ2-7 fits better; the J call may be wrong. This CDR3 is built from 16 residues. Germline V gene sequence: CDR1 PRHDT, CDR2 FYEKMQ (reference sequence).

The chain is built from TRBV28 and TRBJ1-5; 7 bases are shared with TRBD1. Germline assignment: CDR1 MDHEN and CDR2 SYDVKM. This CDR3 region has 13 residues. V was pared by 8 bases and J by 2 bases, with 3 bases of the junction left unmatched. CDR3 in amino acids: CASDRAGNQPQHF. The CDR3 DNA reads as TGTGCCAGCGACAGGGCGGGCAATCAGCCCCAGCATTTT.

This clonotype was observed at least ten times. The V and J genes are TRBV5-1 and TRBJ2-1; 7 bases align to TRBD1. Germline loops: CDR1 SGHRS, CDR2 YFSETQ. Trimming cost V 3 bases and J 6 bases; bases outside gene matches: 0. The length of the CDR3 is 12 residues. The CDR3 nucleotides read TGCGCCAGCAGCTACAGGGGCAATGAGCAGTTCTTC. This encodes CASSYRGNEQFF. The full variable domain, in which reference TRBV5-1 and TRBJ2-1 provide the parts outside the CDR3, is KAGVTQTPRYLIKTRGQQVTLSCSPISGHRSVSWYQQTPGQGLQFLFEYFSETQRNKGNFPGRFSGRQFSNSRSEMNVSTLELGDSALYLCASSYRGNEQFFGPGTRLTVL.

This clonotype was counted only a few times. The chain combines TRBV9 with TRBJ2-1; D is ambiguous. Between the trimmed V and J ends, which lost 5 bases and 8 bases, there was a span of 20 bases. The CDR3 runs 15 residues. Looked up from germline, CDR1 is SGDLS and CDR2 is YYNGEE. In DNA form, the CDR3 reads TGTGCCAGCAGTCCTTCCGGTTTGCTCGACCATGAGCAGTTCTTC. Translated: CASSPSGLLDHEQFF.

The genes are TRBV5-1 and TRBJ2-3; 7 bases map to TRBD2. J gave up 1 base and V 1 base, and 6 bases lay outside the gene matches. The germline gives CDR1 SGHRS, CDR2 YFSETQ. The CDR3 totals 16 residues. In DNA, the CDR3 is TGCGCCAGCAGCTTGAAAGGCGGGAGAGGCACAGATACGCAGTATTTT. Protein sequence: CASSLKGGRGTDTQYF.

This clonotype showed up just a few times. The V gene is TRBV6-1, the J gene TRBJ2-5; unclear D gene. The CDR3 spans 13 residues. Germline V CDR1 and CDR2: MNHNS, SASEGT. With 6 bases removed from V and 1 base from J, the gap between germline ends came to 9 bases. CDR3 coding DNA: TGTGCCAGCAGCCGATTAACCCAAGAGACCCAGTACTTC. This translates into CASSRLTQETQYF.

The chain is built from TRBV3-1 and TRBJ2-1; 9 nucleotides align to TRBD2. This CDR3 comprises 19 residues. Losses at the gene ends were 1 base for V and 0 bases for J; bases not matched to a gene: 10. From germline, CDR1 is LGHDT and CDR2 YNNKEL (reference sequence). CDR3 residues: CASSQVRASGASSYNEQFF. CDR3 bases: TGTGCCAGCAGCCAAGTTCGTGCTAGCGGGGCGAGCTCCTACAATGAGCAGTTCTTC.

V is TRBV3-1 and J is TRBJ1-1; tentatively, D is TRBD1 (6 bases). This CDR3 is built from 14 residues. The V gene's germline CDR1 is LGHDT and CDR2 YNNKEL (reference sequence). V was shortened by 3 bases and J by 4 bases, with 12 bases between the two germline ends. Here the CDR3 DNA reads TGTGCCAGCAGCCACCTGGACAGACCCACTGAAGCTTTCTTT. It encodes CASSHLDRPTEAFF.

The chain joins TRBV7-3 to TRBJ2-7, with 10 bases matching TRBD1. The germline V gene has CDR1 SGHTA and CDR2 FQGTGA. The ends lost 3 bases at V and 2 bases at J; junction bases unmatched: 4. CDR3 length equals 15 residues. The CDR3 loop reads CASSFGQGVPYEQYF. The CDR3 nucleotides read TGTGCCAGCAGCTTCGGACAGGGGGTTCCCTACGAGCAGTACTTC.

This clonotype was picked up a small number of times. The chain recombines TRBV20-1 with TRBJ2-3; the D gene is possibly TRBD1 (5 bases). The CDR3 extends over 16 amino acids. V was pared by 0 bases and J by 0 bases, with 13 bases between. Germline V gene sequence: CDR1 DFQATT, CDR2 SNEGSKA (reference sequence). CDR3 protein: CSARDSAGISTDTQYF. For the CDR3, the DNA is TGCAGTGCTAGAGATTCTGCAGGGATAAGCACAGATACGCAGTATTTT.

The J gene is TRBJ1-5, the V gene TRBV20-1; 10 nucleotides match TRBD1. The CDR3 is 17 residues long. Germline values: CDR1 DFQATT, CDR2 SNEGSKA (reference sequence). With V trimmed by 3 bases and J by 1 base, 9 bases remained unmatched. In DNA, the CDR3 is TGCAGTGCTAGGTCCCCGGGACAGGGGATAAGCAATCAGCCCCAGCATTTT. This sequence encodes CSARSPGQGISNQPQHF.

The rearrangement joins TRBV7-2 to TRBJ2-5; D not certain. The length of the CDR3 is 12 residues. V was pared by 7 bases and J by 7 bases, with 13 bases between. The germline gives CDR1 SGHTA, CDR2 FQGNSA. CDR3 DNA: TGTGCCAGCACAAGACATGGCGGGACCCAGTACTTC. Amino acids: CASTRHGGTQYF.

The genes are TRBV6-2 or TRBV6-3 and TRBJ1-1; TRBD1 matches 8 bases. Germline V gives CDR1 MNHEY, CDR2 SVGEGT. V lost 1 base to trimming and J lost 5 bases; unmatched junction nucleotides: 6. The CDR3 has 15 amino acids. The CDR3 DNA reads as TGTGCCAGCAGTTACTTTTCCGGACAGGGAACTGAAGCTTTCTTT. It encodes CASSYFSGQGTEAFF.